Each of the 3 T cell receptor beta chains below was sequenced from the same sample in a study of T cell responses to AZD1222 COVID-19 vaccine. Method: immunoSEQ multiplex PCR; TCRdb's copy keeps in-frame clones and lacks some. This sample has roughly 150,000 clones, with roughly 88% found just once. Sequenced here: peripheral blood, sampled on day 0 of MenACWY control vaccination. The receptor source for this set is an adult in good health.

The chain joins TRBV5-1 to TRBJ1-4; D gene ambiguous. Per the germline V gene, CDR1 is SGHRS and CDR2 is YFSETQ. The CDR3 has 16 residues. Trimming removed 0 bases at V and 2 bases at J, with 11 bases between. This CDR3 is CASSLARGETNEKLFF. CDR3 DNA: TGCGCCAGCAGCTTGGCCCGGGGAGAGACTAATGAAAAACTGTTTTTT.

The chain employs TRBV5-4 and TRBJ2-1; either TRBD1 or TRBD2 may fit D (6 bases each). V gave up 1 base and J gave up 5 bases, with 10 bases separating them. Germline V gives CDR1 SGHNT, CDR2 YYREEE (reference sequence). This CDR3 contains 14 residues. For the CDR3, the DNA is TGTGCCAGCAGCTTGCCTAGGGGGGACAATGAGCAGTTCTTC. Its protein is CASSLPRGDNEQFF.

The chain links TRBV28 to TRBJ2-7; D may be TRBD1 (5 bases). V shed 2 bases and J shed 0 bases, with 5 bases lying between them. There are 13 residues in the CDR3. CDR1 MDHEN and CDR2 SYDVKM come from the germline V gene. In nucleotides, the CDR3 is TGTGCCAGCAGTTTAGGGGCCTCCTACGAGCAGTACTTC. It translates to CASSLGASYEQYF.